The entry that follows covers one T cell receptor (beta chain) sequence. Its antigen is as yet unknown. TCRdb's copy holds only in-frame clones and misses some; the assay was immunoSEQ multiplex PCR. Counted here are 200,000 or so clones, 90% to 95% occurring once; the ten biggest clones make up around 1%. The data belong to a study of T cell responses to AZD1222 COVID-19 vaccine. Study-level results: Reports say nearly half of spike-specific TCRs go after unmutated variant regions.

The V and J ends lost 10 bases and 0 bases respectively, with 8 bases between them. In germline, CDR1 is MDHEN, CDR2 SYDVKM. This CDR3 comprises 12 residues. Second-dose schedules of about 4 or about 12 weeks were combined. V and J are TRBV28 and TRBJ2-3; tentative D call: TRBD2 (5 bases). The clonotype originates from an adult who received the AZD1222 COVID-19 vaccine. Sample: peripheral blood, taken 28 days after the second AZD1222 dose. The CDR3 is CATGVSTDTQYF. CDR3 nucleotides: TGTGCCACCGGGGTAAGCACAGATACGCAGTATTTT.